This T cell receptor beta chain was captured in a study of T cell responses to AZD1222 COVID-19 vaccine. Concerning this clone: The antigen is not known.

Method: immunoSEQ multiplex PCR; TCRdb's copy keeps in-frame clones and lacks some. The sample yields about 83,000 clones, 85% to 95% seen once. V lost 1 base and J lost 4; bases outside the gene matches: 12. The CDR3 totals 17 residues. CDR1 and CDR2 (germline): SGHRS, YFSETQ. General study findings and limits: Sampling that yielded the repertoires occurred only after the peak T cell response. It should be noted that donors were predominantly white British and more often female, and clonal diversity was possibly underestimated.

The V gene is TRBV5-1, the J gene TRBJ1-1, with 8 bases matching TRBD1. Sequences were derived from peripheral blood, sampled 28 days after the second AZD1222 dose. The TCR was taken from an adult who received the AZD1222 COVID-19 vaccine. The CDR3 here is CASSLMAGGSLGTEAFF. In DNA, the CDR3 is TGCGCCAGCAGCTTGATGGCAGGGGGCAGTTTGGGCACTGAAGCTTTCTTT.